A selection of T cell receptor beta chains follows, all from one sample in a study of blood T cell repertoires in COVID-19. Sequencing used immunoSEQ multiplex PCR; TCRdb keeps in-frame clones, though not all of them. Among 120,000 to 150,000 clones listed, more than 75% were seen once. Input material: peripheral blood. These TCRs come from a man between 45 and 60 years old who had recovered from COVID-19. CDR3s include the opening cysteine and the closing phenylalanine or tryptophan.

V gene	J gene	CDR3 protein
TRBV4-1	TRBJ2-7	CASSQEGTGEGSYEQYF
TRBV2	TRBJ2-6	CASRGGQSSGANVLTF
TRBV3-1/TRBV3-2	TRBJ2-2	CASSRILANTGELFF
TRBV18	TRBJ1-1	CASSRTGSTEAFF
TRBV12-3/TRBV12-4	TRBJ2-7	CASSSQAGYEQYF
TRBV30	TRBJ1-5	CAWGTGANQPQHF
TRBV27	TRBJ2-5	CASSLSGTYQETQYF
TRBV11-3	TRBJ2-5	CASSLSLTSGRRETQYF
TRBV19	TRBJ1-1	CASSPTVNTEAFF
TRBV20-1	TRBJ2-3	CSASTGADTDTQYF
TRBV19	TRBJ2-3	CASRWTGGADTQYF
TRBV9	TRBJ2-4	CASSEGDRAAKNIQYF
TRBV5-4	TRBJ1-1	CASSLGDSRTEAFF
TRBV7-2	TRBJ1-2	CASSLVGQGAGGYTF
TRBV5-4	TRBJ2-1	CASSWSSGNEQFF
TRBV5-6	TRBJ2-1	CASSLSGLNAYNEQFF
TRBV4-1	TRBJ1-2	CASSHLAGGENYGYTF
TRBV11-1	TRBJ2-7	CASSLSQGAWEQYF
TRBV19	TRBJ1-6	CASSIGTANSPLHF
TRBV7-9	TRBJ1-2	CASSEGTTASYGYTF
TRBV10-1	TRBJ2-5	CASSESGTGVGETQYF
TRBV2	TRBJ2-6	CASTREVSGANVLTF
TRBV29-1	TRBJ2-3	CSVQSNGDTQYF
TRBV6-5	TRBJ1-2	CASSRQGSGYGYTF
TRBV6-2/TRBV6-3	TRBJ2-5	CASSYVAPSGGTVTQYF
TRBV9	TRBJ2-5	CASSVGGTAGETQYF